One sample yielded the 18 T cell receptor beta chains listed below, sequenced in a study of T-cell reconstitution after alpha-beta-depleted transplantation in children. For TCRbeta, the library was prepared with unique molecular identifiers. TCRdb recomputed calls from the PCR reads with MiXCR, one row per CDR3 protein. The repertoire includes 580,000 or so distinct CDR3 sequences, 23% of them detected once, and 12% to 15% sits in the top ten. The sample was PBMCs, mostly from graft donor cells, taken 360 days after TCRalphabeta/CD19-depleted stem cell transplant. Source of these receptors: a boy under two years old who had a stem cell transplant for acute myeloid leukemia, so the T cells may come from the graft donor.

This clonotype was detected ten times or more. The CDR3 nucleotides read TGTGCCAGCACCGGCAGGGTTCAAGAGACCCAGTACTTC. Amino acid sequence: CASTGRVQETQYF. The V and J genes are TRBV12-3 or TRBV12-4 and TRBJ2-5; D is perhaps TRBD1 (5 bases). This CDR3 contains 13 residues. Trimming left V 7 bases short and J 2 bases short, with 11 bases between.

The V call is TRBV6-1, the J call TRBJ2-3, with D tentatively TRBD2 (7 bases). The CDR3 is 15 amino acids. With 6 bases removed from V and 1 base from J, the gap between germline ends came to 14 bases. Looked up from germline, CDR1 is MNHNS and CDR2 is SASEGT. CDR3 coding DNA: TGTGCCAGCAGGGCCCGGCGGGGGCGCACAGATACGCAGTATTTT. This gives the protein CASRARRGRTDTQYF.

This clonotype was counted a few times. The V call is TRBV18, the J call TRBJ2-3; 7 bases agree with TRBD2. Trimming took 3 bases from V and 0 from J; bases not matched to a gene: 12. Germline CDR1 reads KGHSH; CDR2 reads LQKENI. This CDR3 contains 18 residues. The CDR3 loop reads CASSPHAGLGDSTDTQYF. CDR3 DNA: TGTGCCAGCTCACCCCACGCCGGACTAGGAGACAGCACAGATACGCAGTATTTT.

The gene calls are TRBV18 and TRBJ1-1, with 7 positions matching TRBD1. J gave up 1 base and V 6 bases, and 8 bases lay outside the gene matches. The CDR3 has 15 amino acids. CDR1 KGHSH and CDR2 LQKENI come from the germline V gene. This CDR3 is CASSNIQGKNTEAFF. CDR3 nucleotides: TGTGCCAGCTCGAATATACAGGGGAAGAACACTGAAGCTTTCTTT.

The rearrangement links TRBV20-1 to TRBJ1-5, with no clear D. The V gene's germline CDR1 is DFQATT and CDR2 SNEGSKA (reference sequence). The CDR3 has 15 amino acids. V was clipped by 0 bases and J by 7 bases, with 16 bases between them. The CDR3 protein is CSAREMERVGQPQHF. CDR3 DNA sequence: TGCAGTGCTAGAGAGATGGAGAGGGTTGGGCAGCCCCAGCATTTT.

Many counts were recorded for this clonotype. CDR3 DNA sequence: TGTGCCAGCAGTTTAATAGGGCTAGTGGCCAAAAACATTCAGTACTTC. This codes for CASSLIGLVAKNIQYF. The chain uses TRBV12-3 or TRBV12-4 and TRBJ2-4; unclear D gene. CDR3 length equals 16 residues. Trimming removed 2 bases at V and 1 base at J, with 12 bases between.

This clonotype was counted at least ten times. The rearrangement links TRBV5-1 to TRBJ2-1; possibly TRBD2 for D (5 bases). This CDR3 is built from 19 residues. V dropped 0 bases and J dropped 2 bases, with 21 bases sitting between them. The germline gives CDR1 SGHRS, CDR2 YFSETQ. The CDR3 DNA reads TGCGCCAGCAGCTTGGAAAGAGGGAGACCTCCCCTCCCCTACAATGAGCAGTTCTTC. Translating it yields CASSLERGRPPLPYNEQFF.

The genes are TRBV28 and TRBJ2-3, with TRBD1 identical over 9 bases. Germline CDR1 and CDR2: MDHEN and SYDVKM. The length of the CDR3 is 17 residues. V lost 3 bases and J lost 2; bases outside the gene matches: 9. CDR3 coding DNA: TGTGCCAGCAGTTTTCGTGGGACAGGGATCCACACAGATACGCAGTATTTT. Its translation: CASSFRGTGIHTDTQYF.

This clonotype was observed a few times. The chain uses TRBV12-3 or TRBV12-4 and TRBJ2-3; 8 nucleotides match TRBD2. The CDR3 is 19 amino acids. V lost 3 bases, J lost 0 bases, and 14 bases stayed unmatched. CDR3 sequence (DNA): TGTGCCAGCAGTTTTGTGCCAATACTTCGGGGGGGAAGCACAGATACGCAGTATTTT. Encoded protein: CASSFVPILRGGSTDTQYF.

This clonotype was recorded many times. The CDR3 coding sequence is TGTGCCACCTCCGATTGGCAGTCCTACGAGCAGTACTTC. Residues: CATSDWQSYEQYF. The chain recombines TRBV24-1 with TRBJ2-7, with D uncertain. Germline loops: CDR1 KGHDR, CDR2 SFDVKD. Trimming left V 9 bases short and J 1 base short, with 12 bases between. The CDR3 extends over 13 amino acids.

The sample holds a few counts of this clonotype. The J gene is TRBJ2-5, the V gene TRBV20-1; no clear D. The V end lost 6 bases, the J end lost 3 bases, and 11 bases lay between the germline ends. Germline V lookup: CDR1 DFQATT, CDR2 SNEGSKA (reference sequence). This CDR3 contains 12 residues. The CDR3 spells CSAHPREETQYF. The CDR3 DNA is TGCAGTGCCCACCCTAGAGAAGAGACCCAGTACTTC.

Comments on this clonotype: The junction differs from germline at one of its ends, possibly a read error. The V and J genes are TRBV29-1 and TRBJ2-1, with D perhaps matching TRBD1 or TRBD2 (5 bases each). Germline loops: CDR1 SQVTM, CDR2 ANQGSEA. This CDR3 region has 9 residues. The DNA for the CDR3 is TGCAGCGCTGACAGTACCGGGATCTTC. Translating it yields CSADSTGIF.

This clonotype has a count of ten or more. The chain couples TRBV12-3 or TRBV12-4 to TRBJ1-2, with 8 bases that match TRBD1. V trimming: 4 bases; J trimming: 7 bases; junction bases outside the gene matches: 8. The CDR3 length is 14 residues. CDR3 nucleotide sequence: TGTGCCAGCAGTTCAACCTGGACAGGGAGTGGCTACACCTTC. It specifies CASSSTWTGSGYTF.

The chain carries TRBV28 and TRBJ1-1; no clear D gene. Germline lookup yields CDR1 MDHEN and CDR2 SYDVKM. V lost 3 bases, J lost 4 bases, and 12 bases lay in between. The CDR3 totals 14 residues. The chain's CDR3 is CASSFMRVGTEAFF. DNA of the CDR3: TGTGCCAGCAGTTTTATGAGGGTGGGCACTGAAGCTTTCTTT.

This clonotype came up many times. The rearrangement links TRBV20-1 to TRBJ2-7, with 7 positions matching TRBD1. V was clipped by 1 base and J by 3 bases; unmatched bases: 3. The CDR3 loop spans 13 amino acids. Germline CDR1 reads DFQATT; CDR2 reads SNEGSKA (reference sequence). In DNA form, the CDR3 reads TGCAGTGCTAGAGGGGGACAGAGCTACGAGCAGTACTTC. It translates to CSARGGQSYEQYF.

J is TRBJ2-2 and V is TRBV29-1, with unresolved D. The germline CDR1 and CDR2 sequences are SQVTM and ANQGSEA. This CDR3 has 14 residues. Deletions cut 2 bases from V and 1 base from J, with 8 bases between. In nucleotides, the CDR3 is TGCAGCGTTGAATGGTGGGAGAACACCGGGGAGCTGTTTTTT. This translates into CSVEWWENTGELFF.

The chain joins TRBV12-3 or TRBV12-4 to TRBJ2-3; a weak D match, TRBD2 (6 bases). V lost 8 bases and J 2 bases, leaving 17 bases between the germline ends. The CDR3 is 15 amino acids. In nucleotides, the CDR3 is TGTGCCAGCCGAAGAGGCGGGGTGGACACAGATACGCAGTATTTT. It specifies CASRRGGVDTDTQYF.

This clonotype was picked up many times. The chain has TRBV7-2 and TRBJ1-6; no definite D call. Per the germline V gene, CDR1 is SGHTA and CDR2 is FQGNSA. This CDR3 has 13 amino acids. With 5 bases removed from V and 14 bases from J, the gap between germline ends came to 16 bases. The CDR3 region is CASSPNLVITLHF. For the CDR3, the DNA is TGTGCCAGCAGCCCGAACCTGGTTATAACCCTCCACTTT.